In its sample, the clone carrying this TCR beta chain was seen a few times. The target antigen is unknown. Trimming at V came to 7 bases and at J to 8 bases, leaving 4 bases not matched to a gene. Per germline, CDR1 LNHDA and CDR2 SQIVND (reference sequence). The CDR3 is made up of 14 amino acids. TCRB transcripts that were expressed got sequenced, as all of the isolated RNA had been reverse transcribed. Using immunoSEQ multiplex PCR, the repertoire was profiled, and TCRdb retains in-frame clones only, with some absent. The data hold approximately 600,000 clones, with 12% observed a single time. This specimen comes from a study of beta chain features in type 1 diabetes. Study as a whole: Regarding age, gender and cell yields, patients proved similar to healthy donors. Study findings and constraints: Moderate but significant shortening of TCRB CDR3s was recorded in all four CD4+ subsets from Type 1 diabetes patients.

The authors obtained over 95% purity in all sorted populations. The sequence was obtained from a man aged 30-40 years with type 1 diabetes. The sequencing sample was made of naive CD4+ T cells from blood. The chain couples TRBV19 to TRBJ2-1, with 14 positions matching TRBD2. This CDR3 reads CASKTSGGAYEQFF. The DNA for the CDR3 is TGTGCCAGTAAGACTAGCGGGGGGGCCTATGAGCAGTTCTTC.